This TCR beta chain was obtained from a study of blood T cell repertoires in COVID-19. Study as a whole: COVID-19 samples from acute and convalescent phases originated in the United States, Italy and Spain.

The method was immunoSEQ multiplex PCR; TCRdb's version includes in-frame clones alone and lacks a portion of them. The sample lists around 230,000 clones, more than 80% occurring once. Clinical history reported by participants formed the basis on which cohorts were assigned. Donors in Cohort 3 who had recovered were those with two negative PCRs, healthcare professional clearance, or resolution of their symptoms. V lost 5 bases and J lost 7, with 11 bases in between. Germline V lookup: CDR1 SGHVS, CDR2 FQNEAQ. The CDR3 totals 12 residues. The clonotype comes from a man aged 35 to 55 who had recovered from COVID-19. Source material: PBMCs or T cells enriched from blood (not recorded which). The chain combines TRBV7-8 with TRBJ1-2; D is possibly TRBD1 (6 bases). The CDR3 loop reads CASSVTGTGYTF. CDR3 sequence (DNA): TGTGCCAGCAGCGTTACAGGGACTGGCTACACCTTC.